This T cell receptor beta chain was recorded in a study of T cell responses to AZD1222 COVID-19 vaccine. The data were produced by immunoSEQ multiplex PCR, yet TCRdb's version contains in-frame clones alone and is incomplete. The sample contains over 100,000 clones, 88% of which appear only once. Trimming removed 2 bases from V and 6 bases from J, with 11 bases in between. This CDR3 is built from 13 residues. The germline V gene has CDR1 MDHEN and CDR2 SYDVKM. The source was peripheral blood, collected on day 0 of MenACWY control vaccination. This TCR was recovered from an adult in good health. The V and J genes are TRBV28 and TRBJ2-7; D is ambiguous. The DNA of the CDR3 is TGTGCCAGCAGTTTAAAAGAGGCCGGCGAGCAGTACTTC. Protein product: CASSLKEAGEQYF.